This T cell receptor (beta chain) is drawn from a study of regulatory T cells in long-lasting Graves disease. The time point is: persistent/refractory GD, antithyroid drugs over 5 years with positive TRAb. From PBMCs, RNA was extracted and then used to make the TCR library. From an endocrinology department in Xi'an, China, came the patients. Study-level results: In persistent patients, shared public clonotypes (about 2,800) outnumbered those in new patients (roughly 870).

Relying on iRepertoire HTBI primers and Arm-PCR of CDR3 regions, the team built TCR beta libraries. TCRdb analysed the multiplex PCR reads with MiXCR anew, one entry per CDR3 protein. The table lists some 430,000 distinct CDR3 sequences, 20% to 25% of them singletons, with 6.5% to 9% in the top ten. This clonotype was seen a handful of times. What it recognizes is unknown. This material consisted of peripheral blood mononuclear cells (PBMCs), taken when the disease was refractory, from a patient treated with antithyroid drugs. The receptor was isolated from a female donor with Graves disease.

This CDR3 reads CASSLAGTGGGGYTF. As DNA, the CDR3 is TGTGCCAGCAGCTTGGCCGGGACGGGAGGGGGGGGCTACACCTTC. This sequence joins TRBV7-2 and TRBJ1-2, with a possible D match to TRBD1 (6 bases). The CDR3 is 15 amino acids. Trimming stripped 3 bases from V and 8 bases from J, with 19 bases between. The germline V gene encodes CDR1 SGHTA and CDR2 FQGNSA.